The T cell receptor (beta chain) described here comes from a study of shared clonotypes between healthy human individuals. The assay was immunoSEQ multiplex PCR, and TCRdb's table has in-frame clones only and misses some. The profile shows some 2 million clones, roughly 96% of them singletons. This CDR3 is 11 amino acids long. From germline, CDR1 is SQVTM and CDR2 ANQGSEA. V was clipped by 6 bases and J by 5 bases, with 10 bases between them. Sample: naive CD4+ T cells sorted from blood. Documented subset: CD45RA+ positively selected. The chain links TRBV29-1 to TRBJ1-1; D call uncertain. This sequence was found in a man younger than 30 in good health. This CDR3 reads CSVREKTEAFF. The DNA of the CDR3 is TGCAGCGTGCGGGAAAAGACTGAAGCTTTCTTT.